A selection of T cell receptor beta chains follows, all from one sample in a study of CD8 T cells in ankylosing spondylitis. TCRdb fed the 5' RACE reads into MiXCR, producing one record per CDR3 protein. The sample has roughly 130,000 distinct CDR3 sequences; 6% to 8.5% are singletons. The sample was blood, either unsorted or a sorted T cell fraction (not recorded which). These receptors were collected from a male donor with ankylosing spondylitis or in good health (not recorded which). Each CDR3 is given with its conserved first and last residue.

CASSPQVEEKLFF,TRBJ1-4,TRBV12-3/TRBV12-4
CARLDISGELFF,TRBJ2-2,TRBV2
CASSSMGTGFTYEQYF,TRBJ2-7,TRBV5-1
CATSATGGLYNEQFF,TRBJ2-1,TRBV24-1
CASSPRQGAEETQYF,TRBJ2-5,TRBV18
CASSLPGLGETQYF,TRBJ2-5,TRBV12-3/TRBV12-4
CASSRAGATDTQYF,TRBJ2-3,TRBV7-2
CASSLVAGSPDTQYF,TRBJ2-3,TRBV5-1
CSVEETGPPYEQYF,TRBJ2-7,TRBV29-1
CASVGTSEPYEQYF,TRBJ2-7,TRBV28
CAISEYLGEQFF,TRBJ2-1,TRBV10-3
CASSFGSGDMTDTQYF,TRBJ2-3,TRBV5-1
CASTSGYEQYF,TRBJ2-7,TRBV6-2/TRBV6-3
CASSPDRVGNSPLHF,TRBJ1-6,TRBV6-1
CSAQDSSLQETQYF,TRBJ2-5,TRBV20-1
CATGGGSYNEQFF,TRBJ2-1,TRBV5-1
CASSVGAATNTGELFF,TRBJ2-2,TRBV7-2
CASSPPLKLETQYF,TRBJ2-5,TRBV18
CASRSGTGTYNSPLHF,TRBJ1-6,TRBV12-3/TRBV12-4
CASSSGSGVVEQYF,TRBJ2-7,TRBV12-3/TRBV12-4
CASSTATETQYF,TRBJ2-5,TRBV7-9
CSAPVGLYRGDTQYF,TRBJ2-3,TRBV29-1
CASRASLGEQYF,TRBJ2-7,TRBV6-5
CSASDGYNEQFF,TRBJ2-1,TRBV20-1
CSAPTGTSSSEQFF,TRBJ2-1,TRBV20-1
CASSPSGRADTQYF,TRBJ2-3,TRBV12-3/TRBV12-4
CASNPGWRDRSTDTQYF,TRBJ2-3,TRBV2
CSAYRGGETQYF,TRBJ2-5,TRBV20-1
CASTTGLQSYEQYF,TRBJ2-7,TRBV12-3/TRBV12-4
CASSLAGAEAFF,TRBJ1-1,TRBV12-3/TRBV12-4